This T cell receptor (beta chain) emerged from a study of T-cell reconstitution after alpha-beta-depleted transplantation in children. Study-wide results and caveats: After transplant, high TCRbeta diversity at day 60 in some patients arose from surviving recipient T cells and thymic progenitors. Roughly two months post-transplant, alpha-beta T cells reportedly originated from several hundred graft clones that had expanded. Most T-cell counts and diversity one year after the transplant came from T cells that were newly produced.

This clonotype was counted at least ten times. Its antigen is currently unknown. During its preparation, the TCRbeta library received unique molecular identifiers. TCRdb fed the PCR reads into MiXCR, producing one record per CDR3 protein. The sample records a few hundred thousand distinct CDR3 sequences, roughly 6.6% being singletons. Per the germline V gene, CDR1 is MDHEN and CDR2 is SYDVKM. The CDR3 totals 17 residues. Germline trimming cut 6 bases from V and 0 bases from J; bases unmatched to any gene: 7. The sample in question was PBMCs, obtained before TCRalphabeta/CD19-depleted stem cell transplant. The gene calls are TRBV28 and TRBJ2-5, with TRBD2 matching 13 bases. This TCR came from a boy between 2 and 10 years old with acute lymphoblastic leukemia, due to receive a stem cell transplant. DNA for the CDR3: TGTGCCAGCAGGGACGGACTAGCGGGGGAGTACCAAGAGACCCAGTACTTC. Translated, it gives CASRDGLAGEYQETQYF.